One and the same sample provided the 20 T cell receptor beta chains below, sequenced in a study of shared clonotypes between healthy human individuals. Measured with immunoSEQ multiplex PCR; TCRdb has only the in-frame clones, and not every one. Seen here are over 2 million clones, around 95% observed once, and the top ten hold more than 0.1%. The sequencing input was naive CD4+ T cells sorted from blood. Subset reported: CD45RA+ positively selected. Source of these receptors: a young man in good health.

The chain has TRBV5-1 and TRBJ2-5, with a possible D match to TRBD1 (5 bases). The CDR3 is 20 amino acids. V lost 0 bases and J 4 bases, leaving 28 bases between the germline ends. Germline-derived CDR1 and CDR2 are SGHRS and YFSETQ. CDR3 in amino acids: CASSLAVSPGKLTAGETQYF. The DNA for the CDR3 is TGCGCCAGCAGCTTGGCGGTAAGTCCAGGGAAGCTTACCGCCGGAGAGACCCAGTACTTC.

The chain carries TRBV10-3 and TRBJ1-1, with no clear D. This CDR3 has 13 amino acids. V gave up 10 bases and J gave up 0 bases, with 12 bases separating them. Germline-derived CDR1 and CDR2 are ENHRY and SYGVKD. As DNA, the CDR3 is TGTGCCACTTCGGACCTGCTGAACACTGAAGCTTTCTTT. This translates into CATSDLLNTEAFF.

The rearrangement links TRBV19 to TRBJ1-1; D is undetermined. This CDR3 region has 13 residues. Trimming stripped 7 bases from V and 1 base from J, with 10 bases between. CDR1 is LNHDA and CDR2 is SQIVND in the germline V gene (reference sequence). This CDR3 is CASIEIPNTEAFF. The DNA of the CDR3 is TGTGCCAGTATTGAGATTCCGAACACTGAAGCTTTCTTT.

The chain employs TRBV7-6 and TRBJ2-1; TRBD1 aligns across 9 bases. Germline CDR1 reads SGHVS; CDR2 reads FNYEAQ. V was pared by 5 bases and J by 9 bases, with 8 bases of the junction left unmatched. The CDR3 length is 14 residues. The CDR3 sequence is CASSLDEDRGEQFF. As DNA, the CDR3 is TGTGCCAGCAGCCTTGACGAGGACAGGGGTGAGCAGTTCTTC.

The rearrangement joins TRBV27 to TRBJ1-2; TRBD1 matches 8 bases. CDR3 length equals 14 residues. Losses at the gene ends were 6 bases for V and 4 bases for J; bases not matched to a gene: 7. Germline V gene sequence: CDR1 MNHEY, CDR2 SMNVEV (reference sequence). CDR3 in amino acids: CASRVSGGPYGYTF. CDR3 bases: TGTGCCAGCAGGGTATCAGGGGGCCCCTATGGCTACACCTTC.

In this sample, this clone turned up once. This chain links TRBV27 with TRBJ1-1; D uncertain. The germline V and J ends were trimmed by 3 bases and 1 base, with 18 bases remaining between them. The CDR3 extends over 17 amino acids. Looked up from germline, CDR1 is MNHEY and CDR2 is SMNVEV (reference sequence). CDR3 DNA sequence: TGTGCCAGCAGTTTTGTCAGGAACCCGTTATGGAACACTGAAGCTTTCTTT. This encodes CASSFVRNPLWNTEAFF.

The CDR3 loop is CAAGRAADYQPQHF. The CDR3 nucleotides are TGTGCCGCTGGTCGGGCCGCGGATTATCAGCCCCAGCATTTT. V and J are TRBV28 and TRBJ1-5, with D uncertain. CDR1 MDHEN and CDR2 SYDVKM come from the germline V gene. Trimming left V 11 bases short and J 5 bases short, with 19 bases between. The CDR3 has 14 residues. Based on the CDR3 plus reference TRBV28 and TRBJ1-5, the full variable domain is DVKVTQSSRYLVKRTGEKVFLECVQDMDHENMFWYRQDPGLGLRLIYFSYDVKMKEKGDIPEGYSVSREKKERFSLILESASTNQTSMYLCAAGRAADYQPQHFGDGTRLSIL.

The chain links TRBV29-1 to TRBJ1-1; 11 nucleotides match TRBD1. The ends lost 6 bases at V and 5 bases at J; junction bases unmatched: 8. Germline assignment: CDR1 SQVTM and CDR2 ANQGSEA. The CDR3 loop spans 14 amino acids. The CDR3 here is CSVPSGTGGTEAFF. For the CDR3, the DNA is TGCAGCGTGCCCTCTGGGACAGGGGGAACTGAAGCTTTCTTT.

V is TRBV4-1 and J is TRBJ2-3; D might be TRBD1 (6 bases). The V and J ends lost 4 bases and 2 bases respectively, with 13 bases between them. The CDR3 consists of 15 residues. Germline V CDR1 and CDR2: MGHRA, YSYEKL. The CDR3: CASSPYDRPTDTQYF. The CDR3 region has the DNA TGCGCCAGCAGCCCCTATGACAGGCCCACAGATACGCAGTATTTT.

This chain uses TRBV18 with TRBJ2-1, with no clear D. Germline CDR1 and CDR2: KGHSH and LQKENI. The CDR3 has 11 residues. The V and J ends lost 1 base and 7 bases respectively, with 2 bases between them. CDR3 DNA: TGTGCCAGCTCACCACAGAATGAGCAGTTCTTC. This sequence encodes CASSPQNEQFF.

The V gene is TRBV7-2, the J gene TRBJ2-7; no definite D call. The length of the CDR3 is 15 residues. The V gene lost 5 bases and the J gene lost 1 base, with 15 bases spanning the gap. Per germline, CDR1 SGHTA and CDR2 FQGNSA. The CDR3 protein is CASSARPGWSYEQYF. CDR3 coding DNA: TGTGCCAGCAGCGCCCGTCCGGGCTGGTCCTACGAGCAGTACTTC.

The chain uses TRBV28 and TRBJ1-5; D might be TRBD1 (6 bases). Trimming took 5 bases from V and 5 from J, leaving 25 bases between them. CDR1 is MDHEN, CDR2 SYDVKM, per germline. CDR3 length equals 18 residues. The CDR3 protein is CASSLRGRGGASYQPQHF. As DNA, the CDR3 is TGTGCCAGCAGTCTTCGGGGGAGAGGGGGGGCGTCATATCAGCCCCAGCATTTT.

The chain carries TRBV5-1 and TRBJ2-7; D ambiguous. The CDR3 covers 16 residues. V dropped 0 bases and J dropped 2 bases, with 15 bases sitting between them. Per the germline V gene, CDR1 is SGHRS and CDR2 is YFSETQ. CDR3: CASSLGRVGGPYEQYF. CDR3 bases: TGCGCCAGCAGCTTGGGACGGGTCGGCGGTCCCTACGAGCAGTACTTC.

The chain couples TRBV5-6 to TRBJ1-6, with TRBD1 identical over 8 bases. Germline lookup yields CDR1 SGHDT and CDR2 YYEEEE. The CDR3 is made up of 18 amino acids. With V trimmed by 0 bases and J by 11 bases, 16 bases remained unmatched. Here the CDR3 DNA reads TGTGCCAGCAGCTTGGACTTTTGGACCGGGACAGGTCGGCCACCCCTCCACTTT. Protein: CASSLDFWTGTGRPPLHF.

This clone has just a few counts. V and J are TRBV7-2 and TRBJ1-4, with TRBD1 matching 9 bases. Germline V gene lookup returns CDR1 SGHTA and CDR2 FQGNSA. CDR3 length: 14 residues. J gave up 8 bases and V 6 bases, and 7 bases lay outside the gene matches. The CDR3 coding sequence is TGTGCCAGCAGTTGGGACAGGGTAGGCGAAAAACTGTTTTTT. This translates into CASSWDRVGEKLFF. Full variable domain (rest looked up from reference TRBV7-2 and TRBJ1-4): GAGVSQSPSNKVTEKGKDVELRCDPISGHTALYWYRQSLGQGLEFLIYFQGNSAPDKSGLPSDRFSAERTGGSVSTLTIQRTQQEDSAVYLCASSWDRVGEKLFFGSGTQLSVL.

CDR3 protein: CSAKRTSGQETQYF. The CDR3 coding sequence is TGCAGCGCTAAACGGACTAGCGGCCAAGAGACCCAGTACTTC. The chain recombines TRBV29-1 with TRBJ2-5; TRBD2 agrees at 10 bases. CDR1 is SQVTM and CDR2 is ANQGSEA in the germline V gene. The CDR3 spans 14 residues. Trimming removed 7 bases from V and 1 base from J; junction bases left unmatched: 6.

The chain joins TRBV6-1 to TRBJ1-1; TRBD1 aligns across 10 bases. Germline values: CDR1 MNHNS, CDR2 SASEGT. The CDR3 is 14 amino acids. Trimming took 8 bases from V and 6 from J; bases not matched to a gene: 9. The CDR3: CASLETGGRAEAFF. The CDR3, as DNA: TGTGCCAGCCTAGAGACAGGGGGCAGAGCTGAAGCTTTCTTT.

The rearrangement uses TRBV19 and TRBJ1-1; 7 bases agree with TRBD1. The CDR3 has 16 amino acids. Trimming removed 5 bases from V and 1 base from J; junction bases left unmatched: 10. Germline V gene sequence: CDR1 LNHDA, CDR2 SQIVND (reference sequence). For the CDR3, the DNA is TGTGCCAGTAGTCCCCCGCCGGGACAGTGGAACACTGAAGCTTTCTTT. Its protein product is CASSPPPGQWNTEAFF.

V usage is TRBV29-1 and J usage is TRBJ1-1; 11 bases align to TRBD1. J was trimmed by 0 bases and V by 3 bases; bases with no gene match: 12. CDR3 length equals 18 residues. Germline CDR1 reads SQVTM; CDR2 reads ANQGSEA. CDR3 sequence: CSVDSWDRGTTMNTEAFF. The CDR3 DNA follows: TGCAGCGTTGACAGTTGGGACAGGGGGACTACCATGAACACTGAAGCTTTCTTT.

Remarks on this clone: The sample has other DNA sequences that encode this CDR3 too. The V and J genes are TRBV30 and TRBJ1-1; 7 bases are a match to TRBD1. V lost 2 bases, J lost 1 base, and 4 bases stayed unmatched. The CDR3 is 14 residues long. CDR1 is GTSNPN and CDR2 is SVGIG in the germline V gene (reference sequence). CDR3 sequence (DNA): TGTGCCTGGAGTACTGGGACAGCGAACACTGAAGCTTTCTTT. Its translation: CAWSTGTANTEAFF. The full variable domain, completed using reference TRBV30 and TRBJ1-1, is SQTIHQWPATLVQPVGSPLSLECTVEGTSNPNLYWYRQAAGRGLQLLFYSVGIGQISSEVPQNLSASRPQDRQFILSSKKLLLSDSGFYLCAWSTGTANTEAFFGQGTRLTVV.